The sequence of this T cell receptor beta chain was determined in a study of Graves' ophthalmopathy and Graves' hyperthyroidism. Overall study context: A follow-up of 18 months without ophthalmopathy meant that hyperthyroidism was stable. Study-wide results and limits: A model of 13 signatures distinguished ophthalmopathy from stable hyperthyroidism at roughly 86% sensitivity and roughly 80% specificity. Both a 70.59% sensitivity and a roughly 72% specificity characterized the model's predictions of ophthalmopathy progression.

The sequenced template was RNA, covering the TCR beta CDR3 region. An initial RT-PCR round employing HTBI primers preceded a second-round multiplex PCR. TCRdb re-called the multiplex PCR reads with MiXCR, one entry per CDR3 protein. The sample carries more than 1,000,000 distinct CDR3 sequences, less than 45% recorded once. Hyperthyroidism patients had new diagnoses, durations under 2 months, and ages of 18 to 65. As regards this clonotype: Its antigen is not identified. Germline and junction disagree at one end, which may indicate a read error.

The CDR3 is 12 amino acids. Germline-derived CDR1 and CDR2 are ENHRY and SYGVKD. The rearrangement links TRBV10-3 to TRBJ2-7; D is uncertain. This receptor was identified in an adult man with Graves' hyperthyroidism. The sample was peripheral blood or thyroid tissue (not recorded which). The CDR3 loop reads CVISEESLGQYF. The CDR3 DNA follows: TGTGTCATCAGTGAGGAGAGCCTAGGGCAGTACTTC.